This T cell receptor beta chain was identified in a study of vaccination effects on CD4 cells after COVID-19. Background on the study: Two-dose BNT162b2 or mRNA-1273 vaccination was given to participants.

TCRdb's copy holds only in-frame clones and misses some; the assay was immunoSEQ multiplex PCR. The data show tens of thousands of clones, 72% seen once. Antigen-specific CD4+ T cells were expanded with viral peptide pools in the ViraFEST assay before sequencing. The culture ran for 10 days before CD4+ T cells were isolated. From March to December 2020, the person had a SARS-CoV-2 infection that was confirmed by PCR. The V gene lost 10 bases and the J gene lost 2 bases, with 11 bases spanning the gap. Germline V gene sequence: CDR1 ENHRY, CDR2 SYGVKD. This CDR3 has 13 amino acids. In regard to this clone: Antigen unknown.

The chain uses TRBV10-3 and TRBJ1-4, with no clear D. The sequencing here drew on CD4+ T cells from PBMCs cultured with a peptide pool, taken before COVID-19 vaccination. The sequence came from a human donor who had a prior SARS-CoV-2 infection. This CDR3 is CATQGRTNEKLFF. For the CDR3, the DNA is TGTGCCACCCAAGGGAGGACTAATGAAAAACTGTTTTTT.